The source of this TCR beta chain is a study of T cell repertoires in cytomegalovirus infection. Whole-study context: In public TCR beta signatures, there were indications of both CMV infection and matching HLA type. Findings and limits, study-wide: Summed frequency of public TCR beta families distinguished CMV carriers with the relevant HLA. The study found HLA-C-restricted CMV-specific TCR beta clonotypes dominating the ex vivo response.

About this clonotype itself: Its specificity is not known.

Trimming removed 1 base at V and 7 bases at J, with 11 bases between. In germline, CDR1 is SGHTA, CDR2 FQGNSA. The CDR3 is 14 residues long. TCRdb ran MiXCR on the reads and lists one entry per CDR3 protein. Of under 250,000 distinct CDR3 sequences listed, about 12% are singletons. The chain is built from TRBV7-2 and TRBJ2-1; D possibly corresponds to TRBD2 (5 bases). Source material: PBMCs. The receptor comes from a human donor in good health (CMV status not recorded). Some clones in this sample may be carry-over from other donors' samples. CDR3 region: CASSLGREINEQFF. The CDR3, as DNA: TGTGCCAGCAGCTTAGGAAGGGAGATAAATGAGCAGTTCTTC. The full variable domain, with the rest looked up from reference TRBV7-2 and TRBJ2-1, is GAGVSQSPSNKVTEKGKDVELRCDPISGHTALYWYRQSLGQGLEFLIYFQGNSAPDKSGLPSDRFSAERTGGSVSTLTIQRTQQEDSAVYLCASSLGREINEQFFGPGTRLTVL.